These 8 T cell receptor beta chains were sequenced from one sample in a study of T cell responses to AZD1222 COVID-19 vaccine (dated by TCRdb to the early 2020s). The time point tag for this specimen amounts to: baseline before first vaccination. The library was built by means of the immunoSEQ multiplex PCR assay. TCRdb re-hosts the immuneACCESS table, in-frame sequences only. Its copies lack some clones; in the studies checked, an unresolved V gene accounts for under half of them, and the cause for the rest is not known. This sample is represented by about 160,000 clones; 85% to 90% of them were singletons. The top ten hold 6.5% to 8.5% of the sample. The source material was peripheral blood, sampled on day 0 of AZD1222 vaccination. All receptors derive from an adult in good health.

The CDR3 bases are TGCGCCAGCTCCATGTCAGGGGGCGCCGGAACTGAAGCTTTCTTT. This codes for CASSMSGGAGTEAFF. This chain links TRBV5-1 with TRBJ1-1, with 8 bases aligning to TRBD1. The CDR3 is 15 residues long. J lost 5 bases, V lost 7 bases, and 13 bases had no gene match. CDR1 and CDR2 (germline): SGHRS, YFSETQ.

This clone has a single count. V and J are TRBV2 and TRBJ1-5; D perhaps matches TRBD1 (5 bases). The ends were cut back, 4 bases at V and 6 bases at J, with 10 bases in the middle. This CDR3 is 13 amino acids long. The germline CDR1 and CDR2 sequences are SNHLY and FYNNEI. The CDR3 DNA is TGTGCCAGCAGTGCGGACAACCGTCAGCCCCAGCATTTT. This gives the protein CASSADNRQPQHF.

The chain employs TRBV30 and TRBJ1-1; 10 positions agree with TRBD1. Germline assignment: CDR1 GTSNPN and CDR2 SVGIG (reference sequence). V was clipped by 3 bases and J by 1 base; unmatched bases: 2. The CDR3 covers 14 residues. The CDR3 nucleotides are TGTGCCTGGAGCCGACAGGGGGCGAACACTGAAGCTTTCTTT. This sequence encodes CAWSRQGANTEAFF.

V gene TRBV7-3 combines with J gene TRBJ2-2; 10 bases fit TRBD1. Germline assignment: CDR1 SGHTA and CDR2 FQGTGA. CDR3 size: 16 residues. Unmatched junction bases numbered 9, after V lost 6 bases and J lost 5 bases. The CDR3, as DNA: TGTGCCAGCAGATCCGGGACAGGGGTCAAAACCGGGGAGCTGTTTTTT. Residues: CASRSGTGVKTGELFF.

The J gene is TRBJ1-6, the V gene TRBV11-1, with 10 bases that match TRBD1. The CDR3 sequence is 15 residues long. CDR1 and CDR2 (germline): SGHAT, FQDESV (reference sequence). The V segment lost 4 bases and the J segment 8 bases; nucleotides outside the gene matches: 5. The CDR3 protein is CASSSRQGAHSPLHF. The DNA of the CDR3 is TGTGCCAGCAGCTCACGACAGGGGGCTCATTCACCCCTCCACTTT.

The J gene is TRBJ1-1, the V gene TRBV7-9; TRBD1 aligns across 11 bases. CDR1 is SEHNR and CDR2 is FQNEAQ in the germline V gene (reference sequence). This CDR3 comprises 17 residues. J was trimmed by 7 bases and V by 1 base; bases with no gene match: 11. Here the CDR3 DNA reads TGTGCCAGCAGCTTAGAAGTAGGACAGGGGGCTCGTGGTGAAGCTTTCTTT. Translated, it gives CASSLEVGQGARGEAFF.

V is TRBV5-1 and J is TRBJ1-6; the D is unclear. CDR1 and CDR2 from the germline V gene are SGHRS and YFSETQ. V was clipped by 3 bases and J by 7 bases, with 11 bases between them. The CDR3 length is 14 residues. The CDR3 region is CASSSGSGNSPLHF. CDR3 nucleotides: TGCGCCAGCAGCTCTGGTTCCGGGAATTCACCCCTCCACTTT.

This chain connects TRBV7-9 to TRBJ2-7; 11 bases agree with TRBD1. V gave up 6 bases and J gave up 3 bases; unmatched junction bases: 7. The CDR3 covers 15 residues. Germline loops: CDR1 SEHNR, CDR2 FQNEAQ (reference sequence). CDR3 nucleotides: TGTGCCAGCAGTTCCGGGACAGGGGGTATCTACGAGCAGTACGTC. Translation: CASSSGTGGIYEQYV.